This T cell receptor (beta chain) was sequenced during a study of cytomegalovirus exposure and HLA in healthy donors. Study-wide points: Some public TCRs appeared in many individuals, while most sequences were rare. Overall, around 160 TCR beta chains were annotated as cytomegalovirus-associated.

In regard to this clone: What it recognizes is unknown.

Some clones are missing from TCRdb's copy, which holds only in-frame ones; the method was immunoSEQ multiplex PCR. The sample has about 89,000 clones, roughly 83% seen once; the top ten hold 9.5% to 13%. Germline values: CDR1 MNHNS, CDR2 SASEGT. The CDR3 consists of 16 residues. The V end was cut by 2 bases, the J end by 4 bases, with 17 bases between. The sample comprised PBMCs. The rearrangement joins TRBV6-1 to TRBJ2-5, with D possibly matching TRBD2 (7 bases). This receptor was taken from a woman younger than 35 in good health and CMV-seropositive. In DNA form, the CDR3 reads TGTGCCAGCAGTGAACGGGTCGGGGGGCGGGGAGAGACCCAGTACTTC. Amino acid sequence: CASSERVGGRGETQYF.